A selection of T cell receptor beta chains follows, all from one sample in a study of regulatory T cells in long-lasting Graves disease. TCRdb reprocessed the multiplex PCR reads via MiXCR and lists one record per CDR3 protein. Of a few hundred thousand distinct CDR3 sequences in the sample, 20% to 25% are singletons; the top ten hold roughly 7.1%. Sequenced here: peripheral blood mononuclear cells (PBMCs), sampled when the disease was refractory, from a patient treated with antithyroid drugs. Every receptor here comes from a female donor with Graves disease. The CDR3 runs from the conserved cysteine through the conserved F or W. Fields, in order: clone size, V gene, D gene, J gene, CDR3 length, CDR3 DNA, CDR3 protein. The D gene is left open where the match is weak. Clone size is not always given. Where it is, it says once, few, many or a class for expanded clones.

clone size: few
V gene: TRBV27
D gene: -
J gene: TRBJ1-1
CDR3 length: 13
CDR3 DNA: TGTGCCAGCAGTTTATTGGGGCTCACTGAAGCTTTCTTT
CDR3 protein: CASSLLGLTEAFF

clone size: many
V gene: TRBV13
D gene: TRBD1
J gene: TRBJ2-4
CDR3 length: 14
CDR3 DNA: TGTGCCAGCAGCTTAGGACAGGGGTTGGCTATTCAGTACTTC
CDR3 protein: CASSLGQGLAIQYF

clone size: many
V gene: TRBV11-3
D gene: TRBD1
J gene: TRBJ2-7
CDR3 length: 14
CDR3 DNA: TGTGCCAGCAGCCCCCGGGACAGGGCCTACGAGCAGTACTTC
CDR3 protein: CASSPRDRAYEQYF

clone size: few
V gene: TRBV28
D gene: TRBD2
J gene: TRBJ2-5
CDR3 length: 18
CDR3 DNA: TGTGCCAGCAGTACTCGACTAGCGGGGGGCCAGTCCCAAGAGACCCAGTACTTC
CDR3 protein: CASSTRLAGGQSQETQYF

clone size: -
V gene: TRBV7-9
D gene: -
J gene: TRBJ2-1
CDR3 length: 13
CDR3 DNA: TGTGCCAGCAGCTTAGGACCTGGGGGTGAGCAGTTCTTC
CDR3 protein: CASSLGPGGEQFF

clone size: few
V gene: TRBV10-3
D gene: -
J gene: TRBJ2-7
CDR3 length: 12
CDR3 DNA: TGTGCCATCAGGGATCGGGGGTACGAGCAGTACTTC
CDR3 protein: CAIRDRGYEQYF

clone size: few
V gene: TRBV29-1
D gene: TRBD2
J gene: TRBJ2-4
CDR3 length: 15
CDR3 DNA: TGCAGCGTTCCCGTTGCGGGAGAGACCAAAAACATTCAGTACTTC
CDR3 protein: CSVPVAGETKNIQYF

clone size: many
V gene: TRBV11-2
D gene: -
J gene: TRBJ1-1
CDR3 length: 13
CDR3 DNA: TGTGCCAGCAGCCGCCAGGCGGACACTGAAGCTTTCTTT
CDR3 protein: CASSRQADTEAFF

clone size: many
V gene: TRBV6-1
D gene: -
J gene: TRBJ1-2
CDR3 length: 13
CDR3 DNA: TGTGCCAGCAGTCGGAGACAGTCCTATGGCTACACCTTC
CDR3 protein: CASSRRQSYGYTF

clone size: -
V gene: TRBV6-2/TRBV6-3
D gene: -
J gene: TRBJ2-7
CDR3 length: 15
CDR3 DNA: TGTGCCAGCAGCCAAGATCTTGAGGGTTTAGGCGAGCAGTACTTC
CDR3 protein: CASSQDLEGLGEQYF

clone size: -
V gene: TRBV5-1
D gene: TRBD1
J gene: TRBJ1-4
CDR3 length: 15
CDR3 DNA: TGCGCCAGCAGCTTGGGACAGGGAATTGATGAAAAACTGTTTTTT
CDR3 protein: CASSLGQGIDEKLFF

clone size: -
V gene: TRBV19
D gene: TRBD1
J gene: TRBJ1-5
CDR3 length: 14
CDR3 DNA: TGTGCCAGTAGTGGGACAGTGGCCGGGGGGCCCCAGCATTTT
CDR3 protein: CASSGTVAGGPQHF

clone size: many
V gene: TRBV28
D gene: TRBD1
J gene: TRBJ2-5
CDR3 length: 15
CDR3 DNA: TGTGCCAGCAGTTTATGGGACAGGGTTAGGGAGACCCAGTACTTC
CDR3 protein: CASSLWDRVRETQYF

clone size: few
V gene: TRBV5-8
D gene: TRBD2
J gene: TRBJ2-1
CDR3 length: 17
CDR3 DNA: TGTGCCAGCAGCCGGGTAGCGGGAGGTGGCCCTTACAATGAGCAGTTCTTC
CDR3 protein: CASSRVAGGGPYNEQFF

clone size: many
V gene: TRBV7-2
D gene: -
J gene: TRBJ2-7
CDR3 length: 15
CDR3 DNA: TGTGCCAGCAGCTCCGACAGCGAGAGCTCCTACGAGCAGTACTTC
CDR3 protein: CASSSDSESSYEQYF

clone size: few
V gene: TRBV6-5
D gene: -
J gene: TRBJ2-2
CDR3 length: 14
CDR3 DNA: TGTGCCAGCAGTTACGGTCCGGAGACCGGGGAGCTGTTTTTT
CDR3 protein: CASSYGPETGELFF

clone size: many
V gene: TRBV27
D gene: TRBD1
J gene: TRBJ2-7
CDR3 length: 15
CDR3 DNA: TGTGCCAGCAGCGAAACCGGGACAGGCTCCTACGAGCAGTACTTC
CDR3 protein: CASSETGTGSYEQYF

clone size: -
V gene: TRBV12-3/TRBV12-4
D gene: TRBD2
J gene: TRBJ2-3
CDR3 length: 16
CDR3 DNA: TGTGCCAGCACCGGAGGACTAGCGGCAAGCACAGATACGCAGTATTTT
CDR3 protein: CASTGGLAASTDTQYF

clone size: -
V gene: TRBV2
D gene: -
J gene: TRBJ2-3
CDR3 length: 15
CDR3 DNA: TGTGCCAGCAGCTTATTCCCAGGGAGTACAGATACGCAGTATTTT
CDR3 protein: CASSLFPGSTDTQYF

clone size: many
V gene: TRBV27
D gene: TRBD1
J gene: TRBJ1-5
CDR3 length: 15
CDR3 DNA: TGTGCCAGCAGCCCCGGGACAGGGGGCAATCAGCCCCAGCATTTT
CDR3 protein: CASSPGTGGNQPQHF

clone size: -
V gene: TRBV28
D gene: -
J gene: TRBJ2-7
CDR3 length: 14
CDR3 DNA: TGTGCCAGCAGTTTAAGGGACTTCTCCTACGAGCAGTACTTC
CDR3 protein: CASSLRDFSYEQYF

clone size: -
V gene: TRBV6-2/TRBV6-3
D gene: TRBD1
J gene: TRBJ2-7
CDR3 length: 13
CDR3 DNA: TGTGCCGGCAGCCCCGGACAGGGATACGAGCAGTACTTC
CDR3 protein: CAGSPGQGYEQYF

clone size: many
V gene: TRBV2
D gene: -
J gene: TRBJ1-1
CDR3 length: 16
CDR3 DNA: TGTGCCACCAGACGGGTTTTCGGTCCCTTGAACACTGAAGCTTTCTTT
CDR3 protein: CATRRVFGPLNTEAFF

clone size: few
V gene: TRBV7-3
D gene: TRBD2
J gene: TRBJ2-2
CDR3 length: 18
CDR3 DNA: TGTGCCAGCAGCTTAACGTCTATTAGCGGGAAGAGCCCCAGGGAGCTGTTTTTT
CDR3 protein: CASSLTSISGKSPRELFF

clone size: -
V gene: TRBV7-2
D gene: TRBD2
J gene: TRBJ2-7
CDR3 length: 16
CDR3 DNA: TGTGCCAGCAGCTTAGGGGCGGGAGTGGGTTCCCACGAGCAGTACTTC
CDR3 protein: CASSLGAGVGSHEQYF

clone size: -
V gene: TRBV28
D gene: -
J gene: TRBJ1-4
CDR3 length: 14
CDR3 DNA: TGTGCCAGCAGTTTAAGGGGGGGGAATGAAAAACTGTTTTTT
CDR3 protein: CASSLRGGNEKLFF

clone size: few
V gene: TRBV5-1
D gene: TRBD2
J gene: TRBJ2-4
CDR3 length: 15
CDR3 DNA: TGCGCCAGCAGCTTGGCAGGAGGGAGGGAAAACATTCAGTACTTC
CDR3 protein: CASSLAGGRENIQYF

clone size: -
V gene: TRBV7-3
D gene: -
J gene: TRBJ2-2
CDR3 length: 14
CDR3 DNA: TGTGCCAGCAGCTTCCTCGGGCTGGCCGGGGAGCTGTTTTTT
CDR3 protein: CASSFLGLAGELFF

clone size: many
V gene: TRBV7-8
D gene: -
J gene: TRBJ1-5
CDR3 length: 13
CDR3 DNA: TGTGCCAGCAGCTCTGTGCCGCATCAGCCCCAGCATTTT
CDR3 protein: CASSSVPHQPQHF

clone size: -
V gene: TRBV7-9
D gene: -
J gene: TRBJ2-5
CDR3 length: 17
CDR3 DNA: TGTGCCAGCAGCACCAAGCCGACAGCACCAAGGGGGGAGACCCAGTACTTC
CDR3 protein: CASSTKPTAPRGETQYF